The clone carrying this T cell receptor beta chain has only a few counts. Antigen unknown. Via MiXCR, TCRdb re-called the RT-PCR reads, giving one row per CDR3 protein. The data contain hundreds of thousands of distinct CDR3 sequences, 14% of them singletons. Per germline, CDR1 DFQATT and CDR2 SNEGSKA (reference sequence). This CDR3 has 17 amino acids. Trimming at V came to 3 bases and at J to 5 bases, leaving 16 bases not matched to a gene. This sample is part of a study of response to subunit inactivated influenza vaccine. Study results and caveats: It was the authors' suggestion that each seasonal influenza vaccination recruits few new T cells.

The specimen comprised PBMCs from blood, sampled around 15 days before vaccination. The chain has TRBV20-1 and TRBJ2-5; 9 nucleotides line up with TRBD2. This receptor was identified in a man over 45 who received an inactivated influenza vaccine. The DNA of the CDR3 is TGCAGTGCTAGGCGACGACCACTAGCGGGTAGGGGGGAGACCCAGTACTTC. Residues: CSARRRPLAGRGETQYF.